Listed below are T cell receptor beta chains from one sample, sequenced in a study of blood T cell repertoires in COVID-19. Sequencing used immunoSEQ multiplex PCR; TCRdb keeps in-frame clones, though not all of them. This table has almost 500,000 clones, approximately 90% appearing once. The material sequenced was PBMCs or T cells enriched from blood (not recorded which). The receptors shown here come from a woman aged 55-75 years who had recovered from COVID-19. The CDR3 runs from the conserved cysteine through the conserved F or W. D genes are given only for firm matches. Only some rows state a clone size, as once, few, many or a class for expanded clones.

TRBD2	TRBJ2-3	TRBV2	.	12	CAERGAGYTQYF	TGTGCCGAGCGGGGGGCCGGGTATACGCAGTATTTT
.	TRBJ1-1	TRBV10-3	once	12	CAIRTKYTEAFF	TGTGCCATCAGAACTAAGTACACTGAAGCTTTCTTT
.	TRBJ1-1	TRBV10-3	.	13	CAISGALNTEAFF	TGTGCCATCAGTGGCGCTTTGAACACTGAAGCTTTCTTT
TRBD2	TRBJ2-1	TRBV5-1	.	14	CASSPGTSVNEQFF	TGCGCCAGCAGCCCCGGGACTAGCGTGAATGAGCAGTTCTTC
TRBD2	TRBJ2-5	TRBV28	.	17	CASSLGRSGGRQETQYF	TGTGCCAGCAGTTTGGGTAGAAGCGGGGGCCGACAAGAGACCCAGTACTTC
TRBD2	TRBJ2-3	TRBV2	.	14	CASSGGGGEYTQYF	TGTGCCAGCAGTGGGGGCGGGGGGGAATATACGCAGTATTTT
.	TRBJ1-3	TRBV11-2	.	13	CASSPAGGNTIYF	TGTGCCAGCAGCCCTGCAGGTGGAAACACCATATATTTT
.	TRBJ2-2	TRBV5-1	.	14	CASSLGQRTGELFF	TGCGCCAGCAGCTTGGGTCAACGGACCGGGGAGCTGTTTTTT
.	TRBJ1-3	TRBV13	.	14	CASSKNSAGNTIYF	TGTGCCAGCAGCAAGAACAGTGCTGGAAACACCATATATTTT
TRBD1	TRBJ1-2	TRBV5-1	.	15	CASSLRTGENYGYTF	TGCGCCAGCAGCTTGAGGACAGGGGAGAACTATGGCTACACCTTC
.	TRBJ1-6	TRBV18	once	15	CASSLSRDYNSPLHF	TGTGCCAGCTCACTGAGCAGGGACTATAATTCACCCCTCCACTTT
.	TRBJ2-3	TRBV5-1	.	15	CASSVRGRSTDTQYF	TGCGCCAGCAGCGTACGAGGAAGAAGCACAGATACGCAGTATTTT
TRBD1	TRBJ2-1	TRBV2	.	12	CASRQGAEEQFF	TGTGCCAGCAGACAGGGGGCAGAGGAGCAGTTCTTC
.	TRBJ2-2	TRBV6-5	.	14	CASSYRENTGELFF	TGTGCCAGCAGTTACCGCGAAAACACCGGGGAGCTGTTTTTT